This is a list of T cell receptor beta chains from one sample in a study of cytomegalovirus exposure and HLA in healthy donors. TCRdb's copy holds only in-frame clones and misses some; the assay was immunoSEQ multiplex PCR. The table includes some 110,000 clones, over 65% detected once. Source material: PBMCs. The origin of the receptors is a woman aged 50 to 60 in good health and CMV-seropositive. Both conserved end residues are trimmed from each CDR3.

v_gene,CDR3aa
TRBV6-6,ASSYSTAANKLF
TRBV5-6,ASSSGAGRGPSYEQY
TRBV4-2,ASSQVVVQREVVDTQY
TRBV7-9,ASSLLDRLEQF
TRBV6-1,ASSENRQETQY
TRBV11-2,ASSLHRGQTQY
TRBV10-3,ATGGDMNTEAF
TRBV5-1,ASSRRLAGESEQF
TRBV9,ASSPRLGSYEQY
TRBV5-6,ASSPMTASGYSTDTQY
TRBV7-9,ASSPGQWGYT
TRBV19,ASSTPGGSEKLF
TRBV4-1,ASSQNKEKLF
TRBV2,ASSVWTGLNSPLH
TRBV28,ASSLTGGNTEAF
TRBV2,ASSPLRQGDEKLF
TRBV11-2,ASSGQTEMNTEAF
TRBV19,ASTSQGSGNSPLH
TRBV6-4,ASSARAMNTEAF
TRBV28,ASSSAGSNPPLH
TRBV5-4,ASSVTGETQY
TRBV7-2,ASSLVQGGVGIQY
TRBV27,ASSLSSGQKNTEAF
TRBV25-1,ASSATGGTEAF
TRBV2,ASSSGSPGGTDTQY
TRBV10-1,ASSESAAGGVVDEQF
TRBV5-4,ASKRGTESGEQY
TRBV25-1,ASRDGEGLREEQY
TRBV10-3,AISEEQAEAF
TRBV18,ASSLTGEAYEQY
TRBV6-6,ASTLGANQPQH
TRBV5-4,ASREDRGRETQY
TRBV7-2,ASSLPTVPNTIY
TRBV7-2,ASSLAGGSMYEQY
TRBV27,ASGLVGDEQF
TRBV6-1,ASSERKDYQRETQY
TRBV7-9,ASSFTANTEAF
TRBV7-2,ASSPTTGMNTEAF
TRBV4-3,ASSQILAQSTDTQY
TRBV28,ASSLPSGGRIYGYT
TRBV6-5,ASRATFEGDQPQH
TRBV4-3,ASSDYDRDRGKDTQY
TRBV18,ASSFRQVDTEAF
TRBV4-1,ASSQAEATNEKLF
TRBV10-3,AITTGLADNNEQF
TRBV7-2,ASSLNRGLTEAF
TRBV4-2,ASSQTGEEQY
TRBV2,ASSEAGGQPGEQY
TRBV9,ASSVGDYGNTIY
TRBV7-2,ASSSTVQSGNTIY
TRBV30,AWGLTGTQPQH
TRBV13,ASSFTVYNEQF
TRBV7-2,ASSYWTGGDGYT